Below are 17 T cell receptor beta chains sequenced from a single sample in a study of blood T cell repertoires in COVID-19 (TCRdb year 2020). The library was obtained by the immunoSEQ multiplex PCR assay. The table was pulled from immuneACCESS by TCRdb, which kept in-frame rearrangements only. Such tables lose some clones; where checked, under half of the loss comes from unresolved V genes, and the rest has no known cause. The sample has around 450,000 clones on record, around nine tenths of them singletons. The ten largest make up almost 2% of the sample. Specimen: PBMCs or T cells enriched from blood (not recorded which). These receptor sequences come from a woman younger than 30 with acute COVID-19.

The V and J genes are TRBV19 and TRBJ1-1, with TRBD1 matching over 10 bases. V shed 9 bases and J 4 bases; nucleotides not matched to a gene: 8. Germline CDR1 reads LNHDA; CDR2 reads SQIVND (reference sequence). This CDR3 contains 14 residues. The DNA for the CDR3 is TGTGCCAGCGACGACAGGGGGCAGCGCACTGAAGCTTTCTTT. This translates into CASDDRGQRTEAFF.

In nucleotides, the CDR3 is TGTGCCAGCAGCTACAGGGGGAGTAATTACAATGAGCAGTTCTTC. Translating gives CASSYRGSNYNEQFF. The V and J genes are TRBV6-4 and TRBJ2-1, with 8 bases fitting TRBD1. The length of the CDR3 is 15 residues. Germline trimming cut 6 bases from V and 4 bases from J; bases unmatched to any gene: 8. Germline assignment: CDR1 MRHNA and CDR2 SNTAGT.

The chain recombines TRBV5-4 with TRBJ2-5; D may be TRBD1 (7 bases). V was trimmed by 1 base and J by 2 bases, leaving 12 bases between them. Germline V CDR1 and CDR2: SGHNT, YYREEE (reference sequence). The CDR3 has 15 amino acids. The CDR3 DNA follows: TGTGCCAGCAGCTTGCCGCAGGGGGGACAAGAGACCCAGTACTTC. As protein: CASSLPQGGQETQYF.

The chain joins TRBV6-6 to TRBJ2-7, with 9 positions matching TRBD1. CDR3 length equals 13 residues. The germline CDR1 and CDR2 sequences are MNHNY and SVGAGI (reference sequence). J lost 3 bases, V lost 9 bases, and 6 bases had no gene match. The CDR3 region is CASTGTGYYEQYF. The CDR3 DNA reads as TGTGCCAGTACCGGGACAGGGTACTACGAGCAGTACTTC.

The V and J genes are TRBV25-1 and TRBJ1-2, with 7 nucleotides matching TRBD1. V lost 2 bases to trimming and J lost 8 bases; unmatched junction nucleotides: 11. The CDR3 runs to 15 residues. Germline V CDR1 and CDR2: MGHDK, SYGVNS. Here the CDR3 DNA reads TGTGCCAGCAGTGAACTCTGGGGTGGGACAGCCGGCTACACCTTC. Translation gives CASSELWGGTAGYTF.

This chain links TRBV7-3 with TRBJ2-2; D remains unclear. V was trimmed by 5 bases and J by 3 bases, leaving 13 bases between them. The V gene's germline CDR1 is SGHTA and CDR2 FQGTGA. The CDR3 extends over 15 amino acids. The CDR3 DNA reads as TGTGCCAGCAGCCGGCCACTCACAGACACCGGGGAGCTGTTTTTT. Amino acid sequence: CASSRPLTDTGELFF. The entire variable domain, with the rest obtained from reference TRBV7-3 and TRBJ2-2, is as follows: GAGVSQTPSNKVTEKGKYVELRCDPISGHTALYWYRQSLGQGPEFLIYFQGTGAADDSGLPNDRFFAVRPEGSVSTLKIQRTERGDSAVYLCASSRPLTDTGELFFGEGSRLTVL.

The chain recombines TRBV7-3 with TRBJ2-3; unclear D gene. The CDR3 runs 16 residues. Germline V lookup: CDR1 SGHTA, CDR2 FQGTGA. Trimming removed 1 base at V and 0 bases at J, with 11 bases between. CDR3 sequence: CASSLNGASSTDTQYF. DNA of the CDR3: TGTGCCAGCAGCTTAAACGGAGCTTCTAGCACAGATACGCAGTATTTT.

In this sample, this clone turned up a few times. The chain links TRBV5-1 to TRBJ2-5; 10 bases agree with TRBD2. The trim removed 3 bases at V and 5 bases at J, leaving 10 bases unmatched. The V gene's germline CDR1 is SGHRS and CDR2 YFSETQ. The CDR3 length is 16 residues. The CDR3, as DNA: TGCGCCAGCAGCTGGGAAATAGCGGGGGGCACGGAGACCCAGTACTTC. Its translation is CASSWEIAGGTETQYF.

This rearrangement joins TRBV7-9 to TRBJ1-4; D is perhaps TRBD1 (5 bases). The V and J ends lost 5 bases and 2 bases respectively, with 9 bases between them. The V gene's germline CDR1 is SEHNR and CDR2 FQNEAQ (reference sequence). CDR3 length: 14 residues. CDR3 residues: CASSSAGTNEKLFF. CDR3 nucleotides: TGTGCCAGCAGCAGTGCAGGGACTAATGAAAAACTGTTTTTT.

With respect to this clone: At one end the junction does not follow the germline gene, possibly because of a read error. The chain links TRBV7-6 to TRBJ1-3; TRBD1 is a possible D gene (5 bases). Germline CDR1 SGHVS, CDR2 FNYEAQ. The CDR3 spans 12 residues. CDR3 bases: TGTGCCAGCAGCTCACCGGGACTGCAGTTTAATTTT. This translates into CASSSPGLQFNF.

The chain has TRBV24-1 and TRBJ2-2, with D possibly being TRBD1 (5 bases). CDR1 KGHDR and CDR2 SFDVKD come from the germline V gene. This CDR3 comprises 16 residues. With 1 base removed from V and 1 base from J, the gap between germline ends came to 9 bases. CDR3 region: CATSDFYQGNTGELFF. As DNA, the CDR3 is TGTGCCACCAGTGATTTTTATCAGGGGAACACCGGGGAGCTGTTTTTT.

CDR3 sequence: CASSYSEMRAYAFF. CDR3 nucleotides: TGTGCCAGCAGTTACTCTGAAATGAGGGCTTACGCTTTCTTT. This chain joins TRBV6-5 and TRBJ1-1; no clear D gene. CDR1 and CDR2 from the germline V gene are MNHEY and SVGAGI. This CDR3 spans 14 amino acids. Trimming took off 0 bases at V and 11 bases at J, with 16 bases between the two ends.

The rearrangement joins TRBV6-5 to TRBJ1-5; 8 nucleotides match TRBD1. The J segment lost 1 base and the V segment lost 6 bases, leaving 5 bases of the junction unmatched. This CDR3 is 15 amino acids long. The germline V gene encodes CDR1 MNHEY and CDR2 SVGAGI. The CDR3 here is CASSGTGGSNQPQHF. The DNA for the CDR3 is TGTGCCAGCAGCGGAACAGGGGGAAGCAATCAGCCCCAGCATTTT.

The chain has TRBV5-6 and TRBJ2-7; TRBD2 might be the D (6 bases). Trimming took 4 bases from V and 2 from J, leaving 16 bases between them. Germline V CDR1 and CDR2: SGHDT, YYEEEE. CDR3 length: 15 residues. The CDR3 coding sequence is TGTGCCAGCAGCGTACCGGGACTTGGTGCCTACGAGCAGTACTTC. Its translation: CASSVPGLGAYEQYF.

This chain joins TRBV6-2 or TRBV6-3 and TRBJ2-4; the D gene is possibly TRBD1 (6 bases). From germline, CDR1 is MNHEY and CDR2 SVGEGT. The V and J ends lost 6 bases and 1 base respectively, with 16 bases between them. There are 16 residues in the CDR3. The CDR3 region is CASSRPGHAAKNIQYF. The CDR3, as DNA: TGTGCCAGCAGCCGCCCGGGACACGCTGCCAAAAACATTCAGTACTTC.

The rearrangement links TRBV2 to TRBJ1-2; 7 positions match TRBD1. CDR3 length equals 12 residues. The ends lost 6 bases at V and 5 bases at J; junction bases unmatched: 3. CDR1 is SNHLY, CDR2 FYNNEI, per germline. The CDR3 region has the DNA TGTGCCAGCAGAGGACAGGAGTATGGCTACACCTTC. It yields the protein CASRGQEYGYTF.

The chain links TRBV5-1 to TRBJ1-5; TRBD1 matches 9 bases. The CDR3 has 15 residues. Germline CDR1 and CDR2: SGHRS and YFSETQ. The V gene end was trimmed by 0 bases and the J gene end by 5 bases; junction bases not matched to a gene: 3. In DNA, the CDR3 is TGCGCCAGCAGCTTGGATGGGACAGGGCATCAGCCCCAGCATTTT. It codes for CASSLDGTGHQPQHF.